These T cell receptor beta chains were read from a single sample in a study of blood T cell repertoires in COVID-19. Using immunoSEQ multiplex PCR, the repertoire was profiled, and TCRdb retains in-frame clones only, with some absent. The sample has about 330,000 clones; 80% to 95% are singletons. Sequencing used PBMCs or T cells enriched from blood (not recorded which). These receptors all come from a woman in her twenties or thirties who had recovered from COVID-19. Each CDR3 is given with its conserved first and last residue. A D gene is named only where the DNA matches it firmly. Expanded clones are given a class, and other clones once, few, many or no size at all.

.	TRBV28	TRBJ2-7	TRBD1	CASSLGTAWEQYF	TGTGCCAGCAGCCTCGGGACAGCGTGGGAGCAGTACTTC
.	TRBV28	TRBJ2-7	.	CASSLPGTYEQYF	TGTGCCAGCAGTTTGCCAGGGACCTACGAGCAGTACTTC
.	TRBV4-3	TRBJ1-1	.	CASSRETGGTEAFF	TGCGCCAGCAGCCGAGAGACAGGTGGGACTGAAGCTTTCTTT
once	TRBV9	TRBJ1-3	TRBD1	CASSPRTGAGNTIYF	TGTGCCAGCAGCCCCCGGACAGGGGCTGGAAACACCATATATTTT
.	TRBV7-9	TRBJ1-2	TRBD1	CASSSPGQGAWGYGYTF	TGTGCCAGCAGCTCGCCGGGACAGGGGGCTTGGGGCTATGGCTACACCTTC
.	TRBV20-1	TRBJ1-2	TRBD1	CSGTGTGYTF	TGCAGTGGGACAGGGACTGGCTACACCTTC
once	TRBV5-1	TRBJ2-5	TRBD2	CASSPLAGGGETQYF	TGCGCCAGCAGCCCACTAGCGGGAGGTGGAGAGACCCAGTACTTC
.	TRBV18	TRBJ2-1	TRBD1	CASSPSTGEGEQFF	TGTGCCAGCTCACCATCGACAGGGGAAGGTGAGCAGTTCTTC
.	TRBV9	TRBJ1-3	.	CASSVTDSSGNTIYF	TGTGCCAGCAGCGTTACGGACAGCTCTGGAAACACCATATATTTT
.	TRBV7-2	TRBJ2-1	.	CASSLFGQRTHNEQFF	TGTGCCAGCAGCTTATTTGGGCAGCGGACCCACAATGAGCAGTTCTTC
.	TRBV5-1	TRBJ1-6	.	CASSLQGRVRSPLHF	TGCGCCAGCAGCCTACAGGGCCGGGTCCGATCACCCCTCCACTTT
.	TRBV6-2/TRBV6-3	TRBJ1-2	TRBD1	CASSYVQGVYGYTF	TGTGCCAGCAGTTACGTTCAGGGGGTTTACGGCTACACCTTC
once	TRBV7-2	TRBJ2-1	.	CASSLGVGSSYNEQFF	TGTGCCAGCAGCTTAGGGGTGGGCAGCTCCTACAATGAGCAGTTCTTC
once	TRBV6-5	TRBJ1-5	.	CASSRIRNQPQHF	TGTGCCAGCAGTCGTATTCGTAATCAGCCCCAGCATTTT
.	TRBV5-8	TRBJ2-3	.	CASSPIAGVIDTQYF	TGTGCCAGCAGCCCCATAGCAGGGGTGATAGATACGCAGTATTTT
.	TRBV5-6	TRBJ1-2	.	CASETGEGYGYTF	TGTGCCAGCGAGACCGGGGAGGGCTATGGCTACACCTTC
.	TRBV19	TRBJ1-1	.	CASLREAFF	TGTGCCAGTCTACGTGAAGCTTTCTTT
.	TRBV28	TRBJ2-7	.	CASSGALFAYEQYF	TGTGCCAGCAGTGGGGCGCTCTTTGCCTACGAGCAGTACTTC
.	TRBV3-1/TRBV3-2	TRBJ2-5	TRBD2	CASSHPSGGVETQYF	TGTGCCAGCAGCCACCCTAGCGGGGGGGTAGAGACCCAGTACTTC
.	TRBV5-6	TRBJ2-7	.	CASSRSSAEQYF	TGTGCCAGCAGCCGAAGTAGTGCCGAGCAGTACTTC
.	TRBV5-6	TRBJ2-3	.	CASSLGVARPTSTDTQYF	TGTGCCAGCAGCTTGGGGGTAGCCCGCCCTACTAGCACAGATACGCAGTATTTT
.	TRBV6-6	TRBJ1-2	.	CASSYLQGANYGYTF	TGTGCCAGCAGTTACTTACAGGGAGCTAACTATGGCTACACCTTC
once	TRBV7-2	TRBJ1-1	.	CASSLPGNTEAFF	TGTGCCAGCAGCTTACCAGGGAACACTGAAGCTTTCTTT
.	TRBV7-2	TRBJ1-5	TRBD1	CASSPAQGGVGQPQHF	TGTGCCAGCAGCCCAGCTCAGGGGGGAGTCGGTCAGCCCCAGCATTTT
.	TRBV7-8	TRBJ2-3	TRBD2	CASSLALRGTTDTQYF	TGTGCCAGCAGCCTAGCCTTGCGGGGGACTACAGATACGCAGTATTTT
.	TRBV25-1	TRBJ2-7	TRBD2	CASRDQRGTYEQYF	TGTGCCAGCAGAGACCAGCGGGGGACCTACGAGCAGTACTTC
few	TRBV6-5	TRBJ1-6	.	CASSLRPRLFLHF	TGTGCCAGCAGTTTGAGGCCGAGACTATTCCTCCACTTT
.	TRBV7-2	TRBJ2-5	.	CASSLILTFRAETQYF	TGTGCCAGCAGCTTAATACTGACATTCCGTGCGGAGACCCAGTACTTC
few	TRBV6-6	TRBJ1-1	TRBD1	CASSYSTGSGAFF	TGTGCCAGCAGTTACTCGACAGGGAGCGGAGCTTTCTTT
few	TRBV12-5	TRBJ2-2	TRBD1	CASPGQETGELFF	TGTGCTAGTCCCGGACAGGAGACCGGGGAGCTGTTTTTT
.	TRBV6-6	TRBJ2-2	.	CASRTVSNTGELFF	TGTGCCAGCCGGACAGTATCGAACACCGGGGAGCTGTTTTTT
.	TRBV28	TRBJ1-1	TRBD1	CASSLVGRGLMNTEAFF	TGTGCCAGCAGTTTAGTGGGCAGGGGGCTTATGAACACTGAAGCTTTCTTT
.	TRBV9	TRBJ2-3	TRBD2	CASSTGTSIGDTQYF	TGTGCCAGCAGCACCGGGACTAGCATAGGAGATACGCAGTATTTT
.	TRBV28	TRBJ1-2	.	CASSLGQPYGYTF	TGTGCCAGCAGTTTAGGACAGCCCTATGGCTACACCTTC
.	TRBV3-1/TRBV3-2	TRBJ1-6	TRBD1	CASSQEGTGVLSPLHF	TGTGCCAGCAGCCAAGAAGGGACAGGGGTTCTTTCACCCCTCCACTTT
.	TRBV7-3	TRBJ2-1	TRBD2	CASSPFKREGEQFF	TGTGCCAGCAGCCCCTTCAAGCGGGAAGGTGAGCAGTTCTTC
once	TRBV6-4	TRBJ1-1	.	CASLDDTEAFF	TGTGCCAGTCTAGACGACACTGAAGCTTTCTTT
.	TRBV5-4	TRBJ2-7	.	CASSLGGEGIRGEQYF	TGTGCCAGCAGCTTGGGGGGTGAAGGGATTCGGGGCGAGCAGTACTTC
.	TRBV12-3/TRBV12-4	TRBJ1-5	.	CASSVRQDQPQHF	TGTGCCAGCAGTGTCCGACAAGATCAGCCCCAGCATTTT
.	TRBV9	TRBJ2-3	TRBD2	CASSVVAGGTSTDTQYF	TGTGCCAGCAGCGTAGTTGCGGGAGGTACTAGCACAGATACGCAGTATTTT